A selection of T cell receptor beta chains follows, all from one sample in a study of radiation and T cells in renal cell carcinoma. The repertoire was sequenced with immunoSEQ multiplex PCR; TCRdb's copy has only in-frame clones and lacks some. The sample consists of 95,000 or so clones, 86% of them appearing once. The sequenced sample was blood, obtained from a patient whose treatment included radiotherapy and nephrectomy. The receptors here all came from a man aged 50 to 59 with renal cell carcinoma. Each CDR3 is given with its conserved first and last residue. The order of the fields is clone size, J gene, V gene, CDR3 length, D gene, CDR3 DNA, CDR3 protein. D genes are given only for firm matches. Only some rows state a clone size, as once, few, many or a class for expanded clones.

size: -; J: TRBJ2-3; V: TRBV4-2; length: 15; D: -; DNA: TGTGCCAGCAGCCAAGGCCGGCCCGGGGAGGATACGCAGTATTTT; CDR3: CASSQGRPGEDTQYF
size: -; J: TRBJ2-1; V: TRBV6-5; length: 13; D: TRBD1; DNA: TGTGCCAGCAGTTCCGCCCTAGGGGGCGAAACGTTCTTC; CDR3: CASSSALGGETFF
size: -; J: TRBJ2-1; V: TRBV2; length: 15; D: TRBD1; DNA: TGTGCCAGCAGCGAGGGACAGGGCGCCTACAATGAGCAGTTCTTC; CDR3: CASSEGQGAYNEQFF
size: once; J: TRBJ1-2; V: TRBV7-2; length: 14; D: -; DNA: TGTGCCAGTATATGGCGGGGGGCGGGCTATGGCTACACCTTC; CDR3: CASIWRGAGYGYTF
size: once; J: TRBJ2-7; V: TRBV5-1; length: 15; D: -; DNA: TGCGCCAGCAGCTTGGTTAAGGGGAGCTCCTACGAGCAGTACTTC; CDR3: CASSLVKGSSYEQYF
size: -; J: TRBJ2-6; V: TRBV5-1; length: 18; D: TRBD2; DNA: TGCGCCAGCAGCTTGGTTCCTAGCGGGAGTGCTGGGGCCAACGTCCTGACTTTC; CDR3: CASSLVPSGSAGANVLTF
size: -; J: TRBJ2-7; V: TRBV20-1; length: 11; D: -; DNA: TGCAGTGCTAGCAGTACCTACGAGCAGTACTTC; CDR3: CSASSTYEQYF
size: -; J: TRBJ2-7; V: TRBV6-1; length: 12; D: -; DNA: TGTGCCAGCAGTGAAGCGGGTCGGGAGCAGTACTTC; CDR3: CASSEAGREQYF
size: -; J: TRBJ1-6; V: TRBV9; length: 13; D: -; DNA: TGTGCCAGCAGCCCAACTTCGGATTCACCCCTCCACTTT; CDR3: CASSPTSDSPLHF
size: -; J: TRBJ2-7; V: TRBV5-4; length: 15; D: -; DNA: TGTGCCAGCAGCTTGGATGGCCTTGTCTCCTACGAGCAGTACTTC; CDR3: CASSLDGLVSYEQYF
size: -; J: TRBJ2-5; V: TRBV5-1; length: 13; D: -; DNA: TGCGCCAGCAGGGGGGCCCCCCCTGAGACCCAGTACTTC; CDR3: CASRGAPPETQYF
size: -; J: TRBJ2-3; V: TRBV10-3; length: 14; D: -; DNA: TGTGCCATCAGTGAGCCGAAAATCACAGATACGCAGTATTTT; CDR3: CAISEPKITDTQYF
size: -; J: TRBJ2-5; V: TRBV7-6; length: 15; D: TRBD2; DNA: TGTGCCAGCAGCCCTAGCGGGGGGATATCCAAGACCCAGTACTTC; CDR3: CASSPSGGISKTQYF
size: -; J: TRBJ2-7; V: TRBV2; length: 15; D: TRBD1; DNA: TGTGCCAGCACCGGTGGGACAGGGGTAGCCTACGAGCAGTACTTC; CDR3: CASTGGTGVAYEQYF
size: -; J: TRBJ2-3; V: TRBV5-1; length: 14; D: TRBD2; DNA: TGCGCCAGCGGGCTAGCGGGGGGGACAGATACGCAGTATTTT; CDR3: CASGLAGGTDTQYF
size: -; J: TRBJ1-1; V: TRBV7-6; length: 14; D: -; DNA: TGTGCCAGCAGCTCGACGTTGGGGAACACTGAAGCTTTCTTT; CDR3: CASSSTLGNTEAFF
size: -; J: TRBJ1-2; V: TRBV29-1; length: 14; D: -; DNA: TGCAGCGTGGTGGGTTTTGGTCTTGACTATGGCTACACCTTC; CDR3: CSVVGFGLDYGYTF
size: -; J: TRBJ2-7; V: TRBV13; length: 14; D: -; DNA: TGTGCCAGCAGCTTACCAGATAGCTCCTACGAGCAGTACTTC; CDR3: CASSLPDSSYEQYF
size: -; J: TRBJ2-2; V: TRBV7-2; length: 14; D: TRBD2; DNA: TGTGCCGGCAGGGCTAGCGGGAGTCCCGGGGAGCTGTTTTTT; CDR3: CAGRASGSPGELFF
size: -; J: TRBJ1-2; V: TRBV7-2; length: 17; D: TRBD1; DNA: TGTGCCAGCAGCCAATTCCCGGGACAGGGGACCCCTCGGGGCTACACCTTC; CDR3: CASSQFPGQGTPRGYTF
size: -; J: TRBJ1-4; V: TRBV7-2; length: 13; D: -; DNA: TGTGCCAGCAGCTTCCAGGGTAGTGAAAAACTGTTTTTT; CDR3: CASSFQGSEKLFF
size: -; J: TRBJ2-1; V: TRBV5-1; length: 13; D: TRBD2; DNA: TGCGCCAGCAATCGCGGGGAGGGCAATGAGCAGTTCTTC; CDR3: CASNRGEGNEQFF
size: -; J: TRBJ2-1; V: TRBV6-5; length: 14; D: -; DNA: TGTGCCAGCAGTTCCGAAGGACAGTACAATGAGCAGTTCTTC; CDR3: CASSSEGQYNEQFF
size: -; J: TRBJ2-5; V: TRBV7-2; length: 16; D: TRBD2; DNA: TGTGCCAGCAGCTTAGATGGAGCGGGGGCATGGGAGACCCAGTACTTC; CDR3: CASSLDGAGAWETQYF
size: -; J: TRBJ1-1; V: TRBV2; length: 14; D: -; DNA: TGTGCCAGCATCCGGACAGATATAAACACTGAAGCTTTCTTT; CDR3: CASIRTDINTEAFF
size: -; J: TRBJ1-2; V: TRBV7-2; length: 13; D: -; DNA: TGTGCCAGCAGCTCCCGGACTGTGGATGGCTACACCTTC; CDR3: CASSSRTVDGYTF
size: -; J: TRBJ2-3; V: TRBV20-1; length: 11; D: -; DNA: TGCAGTGCTAGCGGCACAGATACGCAGTATTTT; CDR3: CSASGTDTQYF
size: -; J: TRBJ2-1; V: TRBV6-5; length: 14; D: TRBD1; DNA: TGTGCCACCAGGCCCGGGACAGGGTACAATGAGCAGTTCTTC; CDR3: CATRPGTGYNEQFF
size: -; J: TRBJ1-2; V: TRBV4-1; length: 15; D: -; DNA: TGCGCCAGCAGCCCCACAGGGTCCCTGGACTATGGCTACACCTTC; CDR3: CASSPTGSLDYGYTF